This entry features one T cell receptor (beta chain) sequence. Its antigen is not identified. This sample was taken from a study of T cells in narcolepsy. The study, taken as a whole, reports: Autoreactive clone sequences were missing from some blood memory CD4+ repertoires. Blood of same and different patients, but not healthy controls, reportedly held recurring autoreactive clonotypes.

Germline-derived CDR1 and CDR2 are GTSNPN and SVGIG (reference sequence). CDR3 length: 14 residues. Trimming cost V 1 base and J 3 bases, with 9 bases left between them. Clones were read by immunoSEQ multiplex PCR, and TCRdb kept only the in-frame ones, dropping some. The sample consists of under 35,000 clones, roughly 90% of them appearing once. The sample comprised CD45RA- memory CD4+ T cells from PBMCs. The J gene is TRBJ2-2, the V gene TRBV30; no clear D gene. The origin of this receptor is a human donor with narcolepsy. CDR3 nucleotide sequence: TGTGCCTGGAGTGCTCGGGCATACACCGGGGAGCTGTTTTTT. Translation gives CAWSARAYTGELFF.